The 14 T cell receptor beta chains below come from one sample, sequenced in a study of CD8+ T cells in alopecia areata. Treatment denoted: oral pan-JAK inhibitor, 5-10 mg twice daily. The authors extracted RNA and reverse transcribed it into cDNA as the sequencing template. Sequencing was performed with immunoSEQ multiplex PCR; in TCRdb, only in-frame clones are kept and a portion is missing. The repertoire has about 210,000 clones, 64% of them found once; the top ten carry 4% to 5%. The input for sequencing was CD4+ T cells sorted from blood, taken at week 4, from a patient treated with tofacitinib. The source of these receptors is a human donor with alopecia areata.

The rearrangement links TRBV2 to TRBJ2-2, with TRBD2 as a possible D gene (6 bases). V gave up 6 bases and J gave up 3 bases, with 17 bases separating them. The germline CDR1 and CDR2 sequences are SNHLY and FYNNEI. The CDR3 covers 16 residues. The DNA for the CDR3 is TGTGCCAGCAGCGAACTGGGGGGAGCGTACACCGGGGAGCTGTTTTTT. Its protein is CASSELGGAYTGELFF. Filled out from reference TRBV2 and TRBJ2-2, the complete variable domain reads EPEVTQTPSHQVTQMGQEVILRCVPISNHLYFYWYRQILGQKVEFLVSFYNNEISEKSEIFDDQFSVERPDGSNFTLKIRSTKLEDSAMYFCASSELGGAYTGELFFGEGSRLTVL.

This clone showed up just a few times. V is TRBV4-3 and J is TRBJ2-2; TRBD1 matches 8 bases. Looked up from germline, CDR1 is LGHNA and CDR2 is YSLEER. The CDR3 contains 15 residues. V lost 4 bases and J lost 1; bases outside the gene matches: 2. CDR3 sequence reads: CASSRGTGNTGELFF. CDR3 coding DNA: TGCGCCAGCAGCCGCGGGACAGGGAACACCGGGGAGCTGTTTTTT.

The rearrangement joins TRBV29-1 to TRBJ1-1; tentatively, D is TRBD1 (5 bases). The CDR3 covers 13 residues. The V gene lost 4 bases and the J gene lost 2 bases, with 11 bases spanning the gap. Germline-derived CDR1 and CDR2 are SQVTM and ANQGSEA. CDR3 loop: CSVVERGNTEAFF. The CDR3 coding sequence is TGCAGCGTTGTTGAACGGGGCAACACTGAAGCTTTCTTT.

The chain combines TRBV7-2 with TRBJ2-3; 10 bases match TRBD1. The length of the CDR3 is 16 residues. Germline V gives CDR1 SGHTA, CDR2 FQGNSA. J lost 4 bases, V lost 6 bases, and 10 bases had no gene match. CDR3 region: CASSRRDRGGADTQYF. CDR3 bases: TGTGCCAGCAGTCGAAGGGACAGGGGTGGAGCAGATACGCAGTATTTT.

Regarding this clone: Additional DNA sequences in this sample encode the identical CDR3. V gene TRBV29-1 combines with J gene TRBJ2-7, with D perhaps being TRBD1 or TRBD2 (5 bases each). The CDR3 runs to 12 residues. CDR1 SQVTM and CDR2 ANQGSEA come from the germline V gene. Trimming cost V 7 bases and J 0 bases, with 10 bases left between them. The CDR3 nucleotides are TGCAGCGCCAGGGAGTCCTCCTACGAGCAGTACTTC. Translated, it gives CSARESSYEQYF.

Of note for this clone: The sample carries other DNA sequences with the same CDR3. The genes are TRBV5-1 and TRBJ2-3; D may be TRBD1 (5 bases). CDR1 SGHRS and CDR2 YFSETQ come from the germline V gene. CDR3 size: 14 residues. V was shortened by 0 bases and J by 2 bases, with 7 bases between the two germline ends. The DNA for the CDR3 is TGCGCCAGCAGCTTGGGACAGTCCACAGATACGCAGTATTTT. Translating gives CASSLGQSTDTQYF.

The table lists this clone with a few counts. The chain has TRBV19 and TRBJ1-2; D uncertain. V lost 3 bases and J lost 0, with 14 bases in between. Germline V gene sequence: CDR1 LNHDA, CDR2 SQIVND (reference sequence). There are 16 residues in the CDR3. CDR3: CASSMGGEIANYGYTF. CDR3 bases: TGTGCCAGTAGTATGGGAGGAGAGATAGCTAACTATGGCTACACCTTC.

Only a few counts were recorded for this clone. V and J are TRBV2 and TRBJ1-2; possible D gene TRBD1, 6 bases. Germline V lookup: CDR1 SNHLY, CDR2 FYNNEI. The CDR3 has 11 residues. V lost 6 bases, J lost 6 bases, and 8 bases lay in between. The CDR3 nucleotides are TGTGCCAGCAGCCACAGGGATGGCTACACCTTC. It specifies CASSHRDGYTF.

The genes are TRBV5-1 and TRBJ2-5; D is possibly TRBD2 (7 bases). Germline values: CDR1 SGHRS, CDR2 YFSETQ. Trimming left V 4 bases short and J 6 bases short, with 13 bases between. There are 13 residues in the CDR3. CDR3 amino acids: CASSPMGGQTQYF. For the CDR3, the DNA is TGCGCCAGCAGCCCCATGGGGGGGCAGACCCAGTACTTC.

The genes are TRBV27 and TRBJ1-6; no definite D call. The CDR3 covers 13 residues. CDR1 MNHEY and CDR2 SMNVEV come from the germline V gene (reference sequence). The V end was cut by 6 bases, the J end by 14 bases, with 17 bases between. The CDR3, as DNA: TGTGCCAGCAGCACCCCGGGGAGAGGGTCCCTCCACTTT. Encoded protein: CASSTPGRGSLHF.

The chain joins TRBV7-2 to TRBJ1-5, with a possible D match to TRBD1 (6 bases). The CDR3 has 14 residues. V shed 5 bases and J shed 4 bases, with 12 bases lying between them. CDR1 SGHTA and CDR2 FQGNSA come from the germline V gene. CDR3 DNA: TGTGCCAGCAGCGAGGGGAGGGGGAATCAGCCCCAGCATTTT. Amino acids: CASSEGRGNQPQHF.

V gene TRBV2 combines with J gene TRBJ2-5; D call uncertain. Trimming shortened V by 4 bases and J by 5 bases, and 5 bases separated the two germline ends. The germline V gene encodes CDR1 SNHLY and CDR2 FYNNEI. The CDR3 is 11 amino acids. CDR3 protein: CASSGKETQYF. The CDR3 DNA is TGTGCCAGCAGTGGTAAGGAGACCCAGTACTTC.

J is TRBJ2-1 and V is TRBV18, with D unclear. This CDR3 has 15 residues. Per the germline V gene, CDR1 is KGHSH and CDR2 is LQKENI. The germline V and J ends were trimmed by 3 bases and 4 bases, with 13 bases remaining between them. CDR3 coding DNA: TGTGCCAGCTCACCCCCACAGCTCGAATACAATGAGCAGTTCTTC. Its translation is CASSPPQLEYNEQFF.

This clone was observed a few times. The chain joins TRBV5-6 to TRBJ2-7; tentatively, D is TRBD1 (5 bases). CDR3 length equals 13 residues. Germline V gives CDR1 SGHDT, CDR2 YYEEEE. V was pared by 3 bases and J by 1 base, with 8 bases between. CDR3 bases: TGTGCCAGCAGCTCAGGGCGATCCTACGAGCAGTACTTC. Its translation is CASSSGRSYEQYF.